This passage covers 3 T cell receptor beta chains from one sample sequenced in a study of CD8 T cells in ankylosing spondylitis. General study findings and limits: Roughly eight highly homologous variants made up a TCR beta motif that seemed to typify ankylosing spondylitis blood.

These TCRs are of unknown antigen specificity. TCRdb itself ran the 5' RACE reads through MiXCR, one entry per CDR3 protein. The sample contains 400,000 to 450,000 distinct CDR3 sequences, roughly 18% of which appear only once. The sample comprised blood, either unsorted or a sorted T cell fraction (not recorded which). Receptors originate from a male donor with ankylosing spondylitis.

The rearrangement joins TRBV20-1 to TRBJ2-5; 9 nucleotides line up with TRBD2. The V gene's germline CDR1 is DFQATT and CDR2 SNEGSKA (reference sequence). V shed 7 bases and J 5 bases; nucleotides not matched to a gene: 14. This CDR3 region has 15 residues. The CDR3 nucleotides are TGCAGTGGGGGCCGCGGGGGGGCCCCCCAGGAGACCCAGTACTTC. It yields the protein CSGGRGGAPQETQYF.

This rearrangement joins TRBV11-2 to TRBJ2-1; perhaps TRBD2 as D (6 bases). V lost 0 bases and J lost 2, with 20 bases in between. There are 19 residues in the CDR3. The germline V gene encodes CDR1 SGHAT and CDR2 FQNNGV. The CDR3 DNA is TGTGCCAGCAGCTTAGATGGGTCGGGAGCGGCCCGGCCCTACAATGAGCAGTTCTTC. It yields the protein CASSLDGSGAARPYNEQFF.

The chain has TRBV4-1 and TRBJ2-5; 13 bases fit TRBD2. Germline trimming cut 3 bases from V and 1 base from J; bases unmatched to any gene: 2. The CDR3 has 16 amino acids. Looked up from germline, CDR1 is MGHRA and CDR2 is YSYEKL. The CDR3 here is CASSHTSGGAQETQYF. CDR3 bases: TGCGCCAGCAGCCATACTAGCGGGGGGGCCCAAGAGACCCAGTACTTC.